The rows below give T cell receptor beta chains drawn from one sample of a study of regulatory T cells in long-lasting Graves disease. Each CDR3 protein gets one entry after TCRdb re-called the multiplex PCR reads with MiXCR. This table holds 500,000 or so distinct CDR3 sequences, 15% to 20% found once. These data are also associated with another study on T cells in Graves' hyperthyroidism and ophthalmopathy.

Sequences were derived from peripheral blood mononuclear cells (PBMCs), sampled at new diagnosis, from a patient treated with antithyroid drugs. The source of these receptors is a man aged 35 to 55 with Graves disease. The CDR3 runs from the conserved cysteine through the conserved F or W. The D gene is left open where the match is weak. Clone size is shown for a subset of rows, as once, few, many or a class of expanded clone.

>TRBV6-5|TRBD1|few|TRBJ2-3
CASSSSGGRADTQYF
TGTGCCAGCAGTTCTTCAGGGGGTCGGGCAGATACGCAGTATTTT
>TRBV3-1|NA|few|TRBJ2-4
CASSQSGIQYF
TGTGCCAGCAGCCAGTCCGGCATTCAGTACTTC
>TRBV15|TRBD1|many|TRBJ2-3
CATSSLQGASTDTQYF
TGTGCCACCAGCAGCTTACAGGGGGCTAGCACAGATACGCAGTATTTT
>TRBV28|TRBD1|many|TRBJ2-7
CASSLLGQAPYEQYF
TGTGCCAGCAGTTTACTCGGACAGGCCCCCTACGAGCAGTACTTC
>TRBV5-5|NA|many|TRBJ1-3
CASSKLEGQAGNTIYF
TGTGCCAGCAGCAAGTTAGAGGGACAAGCTGGAAACACCATATATTTT
>TRBV20-1|TRBD1|NA|TRBJ1-1
CSAKTGAKNTEAFF
TGCAGTGCAAAGACAGGGGCCAAGAACACTGAAGCTTTCTTT
>TRBV10-3|TRBD2|many|TRBJ2-5
CAIQGTSGREETQYF
TGTGCCATCCAAGGGACTAGCGGGAGAGAAGAGACCCAGTACTTC
>TRBV18|NA|many|TRBJ2-1
CASSPGGLRNSYNEQFF
TGTGCCAGCTCACCCGGGGGTTTACGGAACTCCTACAATGAGCAGTTCTTC
>TRBV19|TRBD2|NA|TRBJ2-7
CASSIEPGGTYEQYF
TGTGCCAGTAGTATAGAGCCGGGAGGGACCTACGAGCAGTACTTC
>TRBV28|TRBD2|many|TRBJ2-5
CASSFFGTSVQETQYF
TGTGCCAGCAGTTTCTTTGGGACTAGCGTACAAGAGACCCAGTACTTC
>TRBV5-1|TRBD2|many|TRBJ2-3
CASSLPSTSGSTDTQYF
TGCGCCAGCAGCTTACCGTCAACTAGCGGGAGTACAGATACGCAGTATTTT
>TRBV28|TRBD2|many|TRBJ2-1
CASSLSGRALYNEQFF
TGTGCCAGCAGTCTTAGCGGGAGGGCCCTTTACAATGAGCAGTTCTTC
>TRBV7-9|TRBD1|many|TRBJ1-6
CASSFHGQGVRSPLHF
TGTGCCAGCAGCTTCCACGGACAGGGGGTTCGTTCACCCCTCCACTTT
>TRBV18|NA|many|TRBJ2-7
CASSEQQAYEQYF
TGTGCCAGCTCGGAGCAGCAGGCCTACGAGCAGTACTTC
>TRBV29-1|NA|few|TRBJ2-1
CSADPGGDEQFF
TGCAGCGCAGACCCGGGGGGCGATGAGCAGTTCTTC
>TRBV7-2|TRBD1|many|TRBJ1-6
CASSQQTGASNSPLHF
TGTGCCAGCAGCCAACAAACAGGGGCGTCTAATTCACCCCTCCACTTT
>TRBV5-1|NA|many|TRBJ2-3
CASSLAPRGAGGTDTQYF
TGCGCCAGCAGCTTGGCACCCAGGGGCGCGGGGGGCACAGATACGCAGTATTTT